This T cell receptor (beta chain) was documented in a study of shared clonotypes between healthy human individuals. As for this clone: Its specificity is unknown.

Broader study findings: Generally, naive subsets came out with larger estimated richness than memory subsets. When naive CD4 clonotypes were compared across a few donors, about 4.8% were shared. Inspection by rarefaction showed sorted-subset sequencing to be incomplete despite large depth.

An assay was performed, and its level was deep. Profiled with immunoSEQ multiplex PCR; TCRdb holds only in-frame clones, not every one. The sample has about 110,000 clones, 68% seen once. CDR3 size: 14 residues. The germline CDR1 and CDR2 sequences are SGHVS and FQNEAQ. J was trimmed by 7 bases and V by 1 base; bases with no gene match: 4. Sequencing used memory CD8+ T cells sorted from blood. Regarding subset: CD45RO+ cells pooled with CCR7-negative TemRA cells. The rearrangement uses TRBV7-8 and TRBJ1-5, with 7 bases identical to TRBD1. The origin of this receptor is a woman in her twenties or thirties in good health. This chain's CDR3 is CASSLGQGLQPQHF. Written as DNA, the CDR3 is TGTGCCAGCAGCTTAGGACAGGGTTTGCAGCCCCAGCATTTT.